The 12 T cell receptor beta chains reported below all come from one sample, sequenced in a study of cytomegalovirus exposure and HLA in healthy donors. Primers: 60 Vbeta forward and 13 Jbeta reverse. TCRdb keeps only in-frame clones here, not all; method: immunoSEQ multiplex PCR. The sample carries hundreds of thousands of clones, around 76% recorded once. Sequenced sample: PBMCs. The receptor set was obtained from a man aged 35 to 55 in good health and CMV-seropositive.

V gene TRBV5-4 combines with J gene TRBJ2-5; D may be TRBD1 (5 bases). The CDR3 loop spans 14 amino acids. From germline, CDR1 is SGHNT and CDR2 YYREEE (reference sequence). The V end was cut by 4 bases, the J end by 0 bases, with 10 bases between. Here the CDR3 reads CASSPDSYQETQYF. CDR3 nucleotides: TGTGCCAGCAGCCCCGACAGCTACCAAGAGACCCAGTACTTC.

The CDR3 coding sequence is TGTGCCAGTAGTATTGGCGGGAACAACGAGCAGTACTTC. It specifies CASSIGGNNEQYF. V gene TRBV19 combines with J gene TRBJ2-7; possible D gene TRBD2, 6 bases. The CDR3 consists of 13 residues. V was pared by 3 bases and J by 5 bases, with 11 bases between. Germline values: CDR1 LNHDA, CDR2 SQIVND (reference sequence). Using reference TRBV19 and TRBJ2-7 for the parts outside the CDR3, the full variable domain is DGGITQSPKYLFRKEGQNVTLSCEQNLNHDAMYWYRQDPGQGLRLIYYSQIVNDFQKGDIAEGYSVSREKKESFPLTVTSAQKNPTAFYLCASSIGGNNEQYFGPGTRLTVT.

This chain joins TRBV14 and TRBJ1-1, with TRBD1 as a possible D gene (5 bases). The CDR3 is made up of 12 amino acids. The V gene lost 6 bases and the J gene lost 8 bases, with 13 bases spanning the gap. Per the germline V gene, CDR1 is SGHDN and CDR2 is FVKESK. Here the CDR3 reads CASRPPAGEAFF. In DNA form, the CDR3 reads TGTGCCAGCAGGCCCCCGGCAGGGGAAGCTTTCTTT.

The rearrangement links TRBV5-4 to TRBJ1-1, with 9 bases matching TRBD1. Trimming at V came to 5 bases and at J to 9 bases, leaving 8 bases not matched to a gene. This CDR3 region has 13 residues. CDR1 and CDR2 from the germline V gene are SGHNT and YYREEE (reference sequence). Here the CDR3 reads CASSRDREGKAFF. The CDR3 DNA reads TGTGCCAGCAGTAGGGACAGGGAGGGAAAAGCTTTCTTT.

This clone was counted a single time. The genes are TRBV25-1 and TRBJ2-3, with D perhaps TRBD1 (5 bases). Deletions cut 6 bases from V and 7 bases from J, with 8 bases between. The CDR3 has 11 amino acids. In germline, CDR1 is MGHDK, CDR2 SYGVNS. The CDR3 nucleotides read TGTGCCAGCAGGGCAGGGAATACGCAGTATTTT. It translates to CASRAGNTQYF.

This chain connects TRBV7-8 to TRBJ1-2, with D possibly matching TRBD1 (6 bases). CDR3 length equals 15 residues. CDR1 is SGHVS and CDR2 is FQNEAQ in the germline V gene. Deletions cut 4 bases from V and 0 bases from J, with 12 bases between. The chain's CDR3 is CASSWGGGTNYGYTF. The CDR3 coding sequence is TGTGCCAGCAGCTGGGGGGGCGGGACTAACTATGGCTACACCTTC.

Written as DNA, the CDR3 is TGTGCCAGCAGCCAAGAGGGCGGGGGCACTGAAGCTTTCTTT. Translation gives CASSQEGGGTEAFF. The chain joins TRBV14 to TRBJ1-1, with a tentative D call TRBD1 (5 bases). Trimming removed 0 bases from V and 4 bases from J, with 9 bases in between. The CDR3 runs 14 residues. The germline V gene encodes CDR1 SGHDN and CDR2 FVKESK. The whole variable domain, filled in from reference TRBV14 and TRBJ1-1, reads EAGVTQFPSHSVIEKGQTVTLRCDPISGHDNLYWYRRVMGKEIKFLLHFVKESKQDESGMPNNRFLAERTGGTYSTLKVQPAELEDSGVYFCASSQEGGGTEAFFGQGTRLTVV.

The CDR3 DNA sequence: TGTGCCAGCAGCTCGTACAGGGGGGAGACTGAAGCTTTCTTT. As protein: CASSSYRGETEAFF. This rearrangement joins TRBV7-9 to TRBJ1-1; the match to TRBD1 covers 8 bases. Germline V lookup: CDR1 SEHNR, CDR2 FQNEAQ (reference sequence). The CDR3 covers 14 residues. Losses at the gene ends were 4 bases for V and 5 bases for J; bases not matched to a gene: 6.

The rearrangement uses TRBV9 and TRBJ2-1; D may be TRBD1 (6 bases). V was pared by 0 bases and J by 8 bases, with 15 bases between. CDR3 size: 15 residues. The germline gives CDR1 SGDLS, CDR2 YYNGEE. The CDR3 here is CASSVDGTPLDEQFF. In DNA, the CDR3 is TGTGCCAGCAGCGTAGATGGGACACCACTTGATGAGCAGTTCTTC. Variable domain in full (rest from reference TRBV9 and TRBJ2-1): DSGVTQTPKHLITATGQRVTLRCSPRSGDLSVYWYQQSLDQGLQFLIQYYNGEERAKGNILERFSAQQFPDLHSELNLSSLELGDSALYFCASSVDGTPLDEQFFGPGTRLTVL.

This chain joins TRBV19 and TRBJ1-5; 9 nucleotides match TRBD1. Germline CDR1 LNHDA, CDR2 SQIVND (reference sequence). This CDR3 is built from 15 residues. V trimming: 5 bases; J trimming: 2 bases; junction bases outside the gene matches: 4. CDR3 residues: CASSSTGGGNQPQHF. As DNA, the CDR3 is TGTGCCAGTAGTTCGACAGGGGGGGGCAATCAGCCCCAGCATTTT.

This chain connects TRBV7-7 to TRBJ1-1; the D gene is possibly TRBD1 (6 bases). The CDR3 is made up of 15 amino acids. Germline-derived CDR1 and CDR2 are SSHAT and FNYEAQ (reference sequence). V lost 3 bases and J 1 base, leaving 12 bases between the germline ends. Here the CDR3 reads CASSFPGHGNTEAFF. The CDR3 DNA follows: TGTGCCAGCAGCTTCCCGGGACACGGGAACACTGAAGCTTTCTTT.

V is TRBV6-1 and J is TRBJ1-1, with D tentatively TRBD1 (5 bases). With 4 bases removed from V and 1 base from J, the gap between germline ends came to 7 bases. CDR1 is MNHNS, CDR2 SASEGT, per germline. CDR3 length: 13 amino acids. The chain's CDR3 is CASSARANTEAFF. CDR3 coding DNA: TGTGCCAGCAGTGCCAGGGCGAACACTGAAGCTTTCTTT.